One sample yielded the 5 T cell receptor beta chains listed below, sequenced in a study of T cells in women clearing cervical HPV infection. Clones were sequenced by immunoSEQ multiplex PCR, and TCRdb holds only the in-frame ones, with some missing. The listing contains about 35,000 clones. Input material: blood buffy coat. Source of these receptors: a woman aged 18-69 years with a cervical HPV16 infection that either progressed to CIN3+ or cleared (not recorded which).

Of note for this clone: The sequenced fragment ends 3 residues before the CDR3 boundary, so the rest is inferred from the germline J gene. The genes are TRBV20-1 and TRBJ1-2; the match to TRBD1 covers 7 bases. Trimming at V came to 0 bases and at J to 5 bases, leaving 3 bases not matched to a gene. There are 13 residues in the CDR3. The V gene's germline CDR1 is DFQATT and CDR2 SNEGSKA (reference sequence). CDR3 DNA (partial): TGCAGTGCTAGAGAGACACAGGGGTATGGC. Its translation is CSARETQGYG. The entire CDR3 sequence reads CSARETQGYGYTF.

Details on this clone: The CDR3 end falls 3 residues outside the read, so it is completed with the germline J gene. The chain has TRBV7-6 and TRBJ1-6; 10 nucleotides line up with TRBD1. This CDR3 spans 15 amino acids. The V and J ends lost 2 bases and 7 bases, in that order; junction bases with no gene match: 2. Looked up from germline, CDR1 is SGHVS and CDR2 is FNYEAQ. This CDR3 reads CASSLRQGANSPLHF. The DNA read from the CDR3 is TGTGCCAGCAGCTTAAGACAGGGGGCGAATTCACCC.

Concerning this clone itself: The DNA ends 3 residues before the CDR3 does, and the rest of the CDR3 is filled in from the germline J gene. V gene TRBV5-5 combines with J gene TRBJ2-1; a weak D match, TRBD1 (6 bases). This CDR3 contains 15 residues. V lost 2 bases and J 4 bases, leaving 13 bases between the germline ends. CDR1 is SGHKS, CDR2 YYEKEE, per germline (reference sequence). The DNA read from the CDR3 is TGTGCCAGCAGCTTTTCAGGGGTGTTGTACAATGAG. Its translation is CASSFSGVLYNE. The full-length CDR3 reads as CASSFSGVLYNEQFF.

Points on this clone: Sequencing ends 3 residues short of the CDR3 end; the germline J gene provides the rest. V is TRBV20-1 and J is TRBJ2-4; D possibly matches TRBD1 or TRBD2 (5 bases each). The CDR3 consists of 17 residues. From germline, CDR1 is DFQATT and CDR2 SNEGSKA (reference sequence). Trimming pared 1 base from V and 0 bases from J, leaving 16 bases between. This CDR3 reads CSARVPAQGVAKNIQYF. Incomplete CDR3 DNA: TGCAGTGCTAGAGTCCCCGCGCAGGGAGTAGCCAAAAACATT.

Points on this clone: The read gets to within 3 residues of the CDR3 end, and the germline J gene fills in the rest. This rearrangement joins TRBV19 to TRBJ2-5; 9 bases line up with TRBD1. With V trimmed by 1 base and J by 4 bases, 7 bases remained unmatched. In germline, CDR1 is LNHDA, CDR2 SQIVND (reference sequence). CDR3 length: 16 residues. The CDR3 protein is CASSIGGGQGGETQYF. The covered CDR3 bases are TGTGCCAGTAGTATAGGAGGGGGACAGGGTGGAGAGACC.